The text below deals with one T cell receptor (beta chain). The germline CDR1 and CDR2 sequences are SGHRS and YFSETQ. CDR3 length: 18 amino acids. Trimming removed 0 bases from V and 0 bases from J; junction bases left unmatched: 10. This specimen comes from a study of cytomegalovirus exposure and HLA in healthy donors. The PCR ran on 60 Vbeta and 13 Jbeta primers. Measured with immunoSEQ multiplex PCR; TCRdb has only the in-frame clones, and not every one. The sample shows 150,000 to 200,000 clones, approximately 80% of them seen only once. The V gene is TRBV5-1, the J gene TRBJ2-3, with 7 bases lining up with TRBD2. The sample comprised PBMCs. The origin of this receptor is a woman aged 40 to 50 in good health and CMV-seronegative. The CDR3 reads CASSLASVGGSSTDTQYF. The DNA of the CDR3 is TGCGCCAGCAGCTTGGCCTCAGTTGGCGGGAGCAGCACAGATACGCAGTATTTT.